One and the same sample provided the 8 T cell receptor beta chains below, sequenced in a study of T-cell memory formation after mild COVID-19. Each CDR3 protein is one row after TCRdb ran MiXCR on the 5' RACE reads. The sample has 400,000 to 500,000 distinct CDR3 sequences, 15% to 20% seen once; the top ten hold 20% to 25%. What was sequenced was PBMCs or a T cell subset sorted from them (not recorded which). All receptors derive from a young man who had mild COVID-19 (a few samples of this study predate the infection). Cell type and time point are not known.

The J gene is TRBJ2-4, the V gene TRBV7-9; D may be TRBD1 or TRBD2 (6 bases each). This CDR3 region has 14 residues. V lost 5 bases to trimming and J lost 9 bases, with 17 bases between them. Germline V lookup: CDR1 SEHNR, CDR2 FQNEAQ (reference sequence). CDR3 amino acids: CASSHKGGQVIQYF. CDR3 coding DNA: TGTGCCAGCAGCCATAAGGGGGGTCAAGTCATTCAGTACTTC.

The rearrangement links TRBV20-1 to TRBJ1-6, with 8 bases identical to TRBD1. J gave up 7 bases and V 3 bases, and 5 bases lay outside the gene matches. Germline CDR1 is DFQATT and CDR2 is SNEGSKA (reference sequence). The CDR3 consists of 14 residues. CDR3 DNA: TGCAGTGCTAGTCCGACAGGGGTGAATTCACCCCTCCACTTT. Its protein product is CSASPTGVNSPLHF.

V gene TRBV14 combines with J gene TRBJ1-1; a possible D gene is TRBD1 (6 bases). The CDR3 runs 15 residues. Trimming took off 3 bases at V and 4 bases at J, with 15 bases between the two ends. Germline CDR1 and CDR2: SGHDN and FVKESK. This CDR3 is CASSHAWGLGTEAFF. CDR3 coding DNA: TGTGCCAGCAGCCATGCGTGGGGGCTCGGCACTGAAGCTTTCTTT.

The V gene is TRBV19, the J gene TRBJ2-7; D possibly uses TRBD1 or TRBD2 (5 bases each). CDR3 length: 15 amino acids. V dropped 3 bases and J dropped 3 bases, with 15 bases sitting between them. CDR1 is LNHDA and CDR2 is SQIVND in the germline V gene (reference sequence). CDR3 DNA sequence: TGTGCCAGTAGTATGGGGACCGTGCCCTACTACGAGCAGTACTTC. This translates into CASSMGTVPYYEQYF.

Details on this clonotype: A clone one base away is much larger, so this may be a read error. V and J are TRBV5-6 and TRBJ2-1; D gene unclear. Germline V CDR1 and CDR2: SGHDT, YYEEEE. This CDR3 is built from 13 residues. The V end lost 1 base, the J end lost 6 bases, and 8 bases lay between the germline ends. This CDR3 is CASSLPWGNEQFF. Here the CDR3 DNA reads TGTGCCAGCAGCTTGCCATGGGGCAATGAGCAGTTCTTC.

This clonotype appeared a few times. This chain joins TRBV20-1 and TRBJ2-7; tentatively, D is TRBD2 (6 bases). Germline CDR1 reads DFQATT; CDR2 reads SNEGSKA (reference sequence). The germline V and J ends were trimmed by 7 bases and 1 base, with 11 bases remaining between them. The CDR3 sequence is 12 residues long. CDR3 sequence: CSVGSQSYEQYF. The DNA for the CDR3 is TGCAGTGTCGGGAGTCAGTCCTACGAGCAGTACTTC.

This clonotype was seen a handful of times. V gene TRBV6-6 combines with J gene TRBJ1-6, with D hard to call. Germline-derived CDR1 and CDR2 are MNHNY and SVGAGI (reference sequence). Trimming left V 2 bases short and J 8 bases short, with 13 bases between. The length of the CDR3 is 15 residues. As DNA, the CDR3 is TGTGCCAGCAGTTACCTAGAGAGGAAGGATTCACCCCTCCACTTT. As protein: CASSYLERKDSPLHF.

The rearrangement links TRBV7-2 to TRBJ1-1; 7 nucleotides agree with TRBD1. After removal of 5 bases from V and 0 bases from J, the junction contained 9 bases not matched to a gene. The CDR3 has 16 residues. Per germline, CDR1 SGHTA and CDR2 FQGNSA. Here the CDR3 DNA reads TGTGCCAGCAGCCCTGACAACGACAGGGTGAACACTGAAGCTTTCTTT. This codes for CASSPDNDRVNTEAFF.